The next 18 T cell receptor beta chains were all read from a single sample in a study of cytotoxic CD8 clonotypes in ibrutinib-treated CLL. Assay: immunoSEQ multiplex PCR; the TCRdb copy retains only in-frame clones and omits some. The sample holds approximately 60,000 clones, 50% to 60% seen once. The sequenced sample was PBMCs, obtained at disease progression, from a patient treated with ibrutinib. These receptors were collected from a human donor with chronic lymphocytic leukemia.

The chain recombines TRBV5-7 with TRBJ1-2, with D uncertain. TRBV5-7 qualifies as an ORF whose function is uncertain. The V end was cut by 1 base, the J end by 4 bases, with 17 bases between. The CDR3 is 16 residues long. CDR3 in DNA: TGTGCCAGCAGCTTGTGTAAAGGGAGGACCTCCTATGGCTACACCTTC. Translation: CASSLCKGRTSYGYTF.

V is TRBV5-6 and J is TRBJ1-5; 8 bases line up with TRBD1. Germline CDR1 is SGHDT and CDR2 is YYEEEE. This CDR3 is built from 15 residues. V trimming: 0 bases; J trimming: 4 bases; junction bases outside the gene matches: 3. The CDR3 nucleotides read TGTGCCAGCAGCTTGGGGGACAGGAAGAATCAGCCCCAGCATTTT. It codes for CASSLGDRKNQPQHF.

J is TRBJ2-7 and V is TRBV11-2; tentative D call: TRBD1 (5 bases). CDR1 SGHAT and CDR2 FQNNGV come from the germline V gene. V was pared by 3 bases and J by 11 bases, with 11 bases between. The length of the CDR3 is 11 residues. The CDR3 reads CASSFSETEYF. The CDR3 coding sequence is TGTGCCAGCAGCTTTTCTGAGACAGAGTACTTC.

The V gene is TRBV27, the J gene TRBJ2-1; 12 positions match TRBD2. The germline V gene has CDR1 MNHEY and CDR2 SMNVEV (reference sequence). The CDR3 sequence is 17 residues long. V shed 3 bases, J shed 3 bases, and the junction held 6 bases outside the gene matches. Here the CDR3 DNA reads TGTGCCAGCAGTTTGCTGCTAGCGGGGGGGCTCTACAATGAGCAGTTCTTC. It translates to CASSLLLAGGLYNEQFF.

The chain uses TRBV9 and TRBJ1-1, with TRBD1 matching 7 bases. The CDR3 sequence is 16 residues long. The junction had 8 bases not matched to a gene; V was cut back by 3 bases and J by 0 bases. CDR1 is SGDLS and CDR2 is YYNGEE in the germline V gene. Written as DNA, the CDR3 is TGTGCCAGCAGCGCCCAGGGGGGGCTTATGAACACTGAAGCTTTCTTT. Its protein is CASSAQGGLMNTEAFF. Drawing the rest from reference TRBV9 and TRBJ1-1, the complete variable domain is DSGVTQTPKHLITATGQRVTLRCSPRSGDLSVYWYQQSLDQGLQFLIQYYNGEERAKGNILERFSAQQFPDLHSELNLSSLELGDSALYFCASSAQGGLMNTEAFFGQGTRLTVV.

This clone was recorded a few times. The chain has TRBV28 and TRBJ2-7; possible D gene TRBD1, 6 bases. The CDR3 totals 13 residues. CDR1 and CDR2 from the germline V gene are MDHEN and SYDVKM. The V gene lost 4 bases and the J gene lost 1 base, with 8 bases spanning the gap. The CDR3 is CASSYRASYEQYF. The CDR3 bases are TGTGCCAGCAGTTACAGGGCGTCCTACGAGCAGTACTTC.

The V gene is TRBV13, the J gene TRBJ2-2; 12 bases are a match to TRBD1. With 2 bases clipped from V and 2 bases from J, the junction kept 3 bases outside the gene matches. The CDR3 is 17 residues long. Germline V gene lookup returns CDR1 PRHDT and CDR2 FYEKMQ (reference sequence). CDR3 in amino acids: CASSLMGQGANTGELFF. CDR3 bases: TGTGCCAGCAGCTTAATGGGACAGGGGGCTAACACCGGGGAGCTGTTTTTT.

This chain connects TRBV5-1 to TRBJ2-1; no firm D call. This CDR3 is built from 13 residues. CDR1 and CDR2 from the germline V gene are SGHRS and YFSETQ. V lost 2 bases and J lost 5, with 8 bases in between. The CDR3 protein is CASSLSLNNEQFF. The CDR3 DNA reads as TGCGCCAGCAGCTTAAGTCTCAACAATGAGCAGTTCTTC.

The V call is TRBV4-2, the J call TRBJ2-3; either TRBD1 or TRBD2 may fit D (5 bases each). The V gene lost 0 bases and the J gene lost 1 base, with 5 bases spanning the gap. Germline CDR1 is LGHNA and CDR2 is YNFKEQ. This CDR3 has 14 residues. CDR3 bases: TGTGCCAGCAGCCAAGAGGGGGGCACAGATACGCAGTATTTT. It translates to CASSQEGGTDTQYF.

The genes are TRBV6-1 and TRBJ1-5; a possible D gene is TRBD1 (5 bases). The germline V and J ends were trimmed by 1 base and 9 bases, with 10 bases remaining between them. Germline values: CDR1 MNHNS, CDR2 SASEGT. This CDR3 is built from 13 residues. The CDR3 region is CASSEGGVRPQHF. In DNA form, the CDR3 reads TGTGCCAGCAGTGAAGGGGGGGTTCGGCCCCAGCATTTT.

In nucleotides, the CDR3 is TGTGCCAGCAGTACCGGGACAACTGGAAACACCATATATTTT. Its protein product is CASSTGTTGNTIYF. The rearrangement uses TRBV28 and TRBJ1-3; TRBD1 is a possible D gene (6 bases). The CDR3 runs 14 residues. CDR1 and CDR2 from the germline V gene are MDHEN and SYDVKM. The V gene lost 5 bases and the J gene lost 2 bases, with 10 bases spanning the gap.

This clone was counted ten times or more. The chain has TRBV4-3 and TRBJ1-1; 7 bases are a match to TRBD1. V shed 0 bases, J shed 10 bases, and the junction held 8 bases outside the gene matches. The CDR3 is 14 residues long. Germline values: CDR1 LGHNA, CDR2 YSLEER. The CDR3 reads CASSQDIDRVRAFF. CDR3 coding DNA: TGCGCCAGCAGCCAAGATATCGACAGGGTAAGAGCTTTCTTT.

This clone was seen once. This chain connects TRBV20-1 to TRBJ2-1, with D hard to call. The CDR3 runs to 11 residues. The germline gives CDR1 DFQATT, CDR2 SNEGSKA (reference sequence). V dropped 6 bases and J dropped 4 bases, with 7 bases sitting between them. CDR3 amino acids: CSALTYNEQFF. The CDR3 DNA is TGCAGTGCCTTGACTTACAATGAGCAGTTCTTC.

This clone was counted only a few times. This chain links TRBV4-1 with TRBJ2-7; TRBD1 agrees at 8 bases. The CDR3 contains 14 residues. V lost 2 bases and J lost 3; bases outside the gene matches: 3. Looked up from germline, CDR1 is MGHRA and CDR2 is YSYEKL. The CDR3 sequence is CASSQRTGGYEQYF. DNA of the CDR3: TGCGCCAGCAGCCAACGAACAGGGGGCTACGAGCAGTACTTC.

The V gene is TRBV7-2, the J gene TRBJ2-2; 10 nucleotides agree with TRBD2. Germline V gene lookup returns CDR1 SGHTA and CDR2 FQGNSA. This CDR3 has 16 residues. The trim removed 5 bases at V and 5 bases at J, leaving 8 bases unmatched. The CDR3 nucleotides read TGTGCCAGCAGCCGGCTAGCGGGGGTATCAACCGGGGAGCTGTTTTTT. It is translated as CASSRLAGVSTGELFF. Using reference TRBV7-2 and TRBJ2-2 for the parts outside the CDR3, the full variable domain is GAGVSQSPSNKVTEKGKDVELRCDPISGHTALYWYRQSLGQGLEFLIYFQGNSAPDKSGLPSDRFSAERTGGSVSTLTIQRTQQEDSAVYLCASSRLAGVSTGELFFGEGSRLTVL.

The V and J genes are TRBV6-1 and TRBJ1-5, with 7 positions matching TRBD1. The CDR3 is 15 amino acids. Germline V CDR1 and CDR2: MNHNS, SASEGT. The trim removed 5 bases at V and 6 bases at J, leaving 10 bases unmatched. The CDR3 is CASSSGTAGGQPQHF. CDR3 coding DNA: TGTGCCAGCAGTTCCGGGACAGCTGGAGGTCAGCCCCAGCATTTT.

This rearrangement joins TRBV27 to TRBJ2-7, with TRBD2 identical over 8 bases. The junction had 15 bases not matched to a gene; V was cut back by 5 bases and J by 9 bases. Germline-derived CDR1 and CDR2 are MNHEY and SMNVEV (reference sequence). The CDR3 loop spans 15 amino acids. The CDR3 sequence: CASSPSRSGSPGQYF. As DNA, the CDR3 is TGTGCCAGCAGTCCCTCGAGAAGCGGGAGCCCTGGGCAGTACTTC.

CDR3 sequence: CASSQAGFGELFF. CDR3 nucleotide sequence: TGCGCCAGCAGCCAAGCGGGGTTCGGGGAGCTGTTTTTT. J is TRBJ2-2 and V is TRBV4-3, with D perhaps TRBD2 (5 bases). Germline loops: CDR1 LGHNA, CDR2 YSLEER. V gave up 1 base and J gave up 7 bases, with 7 bases separating them. This CDR3 spans 13 amino acids.